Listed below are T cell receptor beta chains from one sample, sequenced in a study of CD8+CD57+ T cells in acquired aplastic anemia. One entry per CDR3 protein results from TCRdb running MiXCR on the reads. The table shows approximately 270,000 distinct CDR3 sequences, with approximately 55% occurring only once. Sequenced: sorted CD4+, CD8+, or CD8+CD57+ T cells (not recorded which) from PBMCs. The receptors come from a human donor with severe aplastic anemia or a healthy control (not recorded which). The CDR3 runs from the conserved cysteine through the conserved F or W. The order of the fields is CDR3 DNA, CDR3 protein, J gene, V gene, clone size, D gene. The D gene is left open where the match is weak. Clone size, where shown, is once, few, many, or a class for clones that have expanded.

cdr3_nt: TGTGCCACCAGTGACCGTACTTTC
cdr3_aa: CATSDRTF
j_call: TRBJ2-7
v_call: TRBV24-1
clone_size: NA
d_call: NA

cdr3_nt: TGTGCCACCAGCGGGGGGTTTCAAGGCGAGCAGTACTTC
cdr3_aa: CATSGGFQGEQYF
j_call: TRBJ2-7
v_call: TRBV15
clone_size: NA
d_call: NA

cdr3_nt: TGTGCCAGCAGCCAAGGTCAGAATAATTCACCCCTCCACTTT
cdr3_aa: CASSQGQNNSPLHF
j_call: TRBJ1-6
v_call: TRBV3-1
clone_size: NA
d_call: NA

cdr3_nt: TGTGCCAGCAGCTTAACGACAGGGCACAATGGCTACACCTTC
cdr3_aa: CASSLTTGHNGYTF
j_call: TRBJ1-2
v_call: TRBV7-8
clone_size: few
d_call: TRBD1

cdr3_nt: TGTGCCAGCAGCGGGACTAACACCGGGGAGCTGTTTTTT
cdr3_aa: CASSGTNTGELFF
j_call: TRBJ2-2
v_call: TRBV6-4
clone_size: few
d_call: NA

cdr3_nt: TGCGCCAGCCCTGTCTACTATGGCTACACCTTC
cdr3_aa: CASPVYYGYTF
j_call: TRBJ1-2
v_call: TRBV5-1
clone_size: NA
d_call: NA

cdr3_nt: TGTGCCAGCAACCAAGAAGGCAATCAGCCCCAGCATTTT
cdr3_aa: CASNQEGNQPQHF
j_call: TRBJ1-5
v_call: TRBV2
clone_size: once
d_call: NA

cdr3_nt: TGCGCCAGCAGCTTGGCGGAGAGGTACGAGCAGTACTTC
cdr3_aa: CASSLAERYEQYF
j_call: TRBJ2-7
v_call: TRBV5-1
clone_size: NA
d_call: NA

cdr3_nt: TGTGCCAGCAGCCGAACTAGCGGGGGGCCCGCGTTCAATGAGCAGTTCTTC
cdr3_aa: CASSRTSGGPAFNEQFF
j_call: TRBJ2-1
v_call: TRBV7-9
clone_size: once
d_call: TRBD2

cdr3_nt: TGTGCCAGCAGGGGCTCCTACGAGCAGTACTTC
cdr3_aa: CASRGSYEQYF
j_call: TRBJ2-7
v_call: TRBV25-1
clone_size: many
d_call: NA

cdr3_nt: TGTGCCAGCTTCGCGAACCTCCAAGAGACCCAGTACTTC
cdr3_aa: CASFANLQETQYF
j_call: TRBJ2-5
v_call: TRBV7-9
clone_size: NA
d_call: NA

cdr3_nt: TGCAGTGCTAGCGGGGTGGCTAGCGGGGGCCAAGAGACCCAGTACTTC
cdr3_aa: CSASGVASGGQETQYF
j_call: TRBJ2-5
v_call: TRBV20-1
clone_size: NA
d_call: TRBD2

cdr3_nt: TGTGCCAGCAGCCAACCGGGGTCAGGGGGCTCCTACGAGCAGTACTTC
cdr3_aa: CASSQPGSGGSYEQYF
j_call: TRBJ2-7
v_call: TRBV2
clone_size: NA
d_call: TRBD1

cdr3_nt: TGTGCCAGCAGCCGGGTGGAGGGGCAGCCCCAGCATTTT
cdr3_aa: CASSRVEGQPQHF
j_call: TRBJ1-5
v_call: TRBV2
clone_size: NA
d_call: NA

cdr3_nt: TGTGCCAGCAGTTCCCGGACAGGTACCTACAATGAGCAGTTCTTC
cdr3_aa: CASSSRTGTYNEQFF
j_call: TRBJ2-1
v_call: TRBV12-3/TRBV12-4
clone_size: NA
d_call: TRBD1

cdr3_nt: TGTGCCAGCTCACCTCTGGAGACCCAGTACTTC
cdr3_aa: CASSPLETQYF
j_call: TRBJ2-5
v_call: TRBV18
clone_size: NA
d_call: NA

cdr3_nt: TGTGCCAGCTCACCGACAGGGGTGGGATTTGACGAGCAGTACTTC
cdr3_aa: CASSPTGVGFDEQYF
j_call: TRBJ2-7
v_call: TRBV18
clone_size: many
d_call: TRBD1

cdr3_nt: TGTGCCAGCAGCATTAGCGGGTCAAACATTCAGTACTTC
cdr3_aa: CASSISGSNIQYF
j_call: TRBJ2-4
v_call: TRBV7-3
clone_size: many
d_call: TRBD2

cdr3_nt: TGTGCCATCCACACAGATACGCAGTATTTT
cdr3_aa: CAIHTDTQYF
j_call: TRBJ2-3
v_call: TRBV2
clone_size: NA
d_call: NA

cdr3_nt: TGTGCCACCAAAGGGGTTGGGGACACTGAAGCTTTCTTT
cdr3_aa: CATKGVGDTEAFF
j_call: TRBJ1-1
v_call: TRBV10-3
clone_size: NA
d_call: NA

cdr3_nt: TGTGCCAGCAGCGTAGAATGGCGGGGGGGCTCGGATGAGCAGTTCTTC
cdr3_aa: CASSVEWRGGSDEQFF
j_call: TRBJ2-1
v_call: TRBV9
clone_size: many
d_call: TRBD2

cdr3_nt: TGTGCCAGCGTGGCATCCGGGGCAGGATCTAACTATGGCTACACCTTC
cdr3_aa: CASVASGAGSNYGYTF
j_call: TRBJ1-2
v_call: TRBV12-3/TRBV12-4
clone_size: many
d_call: NA

cdr3_nt: TGTGCCAGCAGTGGCGCCTACGAGCAGTACTTC
cdr3_aa: CASSGAYEQYF
j_call: TRBJ2-7
v_call: TRBV25-1
clone_size: NA
d_call: NA

cdr3_nt: TGTGCCAGCAGTGATACAGGGCTGGGTCAGCCCCAGCATTTT
cdr3_aa: CASSDTGLGQPQHF
j_call: TRBJ1-5
v_call: TRBV2
clone_size: NA
d_call: NA

cdr3_nt: TGTGCCAGCAGCCTACAGGGTGTAGTTTCTGAAGCTTTCTTT
cdr3_aa: CASSLQGVVSEAFF
j_call: TRBJ1-1
v_call: TRBV7-9
clone_size: many
d_call: NA

cdr3_nt: TGTGCCAGCAGTTCACCTGACTATGGCTACACCTTC
cdr3_aa: CASSSPDYGYTF
j_call: TRBJ1-2
v_call: TRBV12-3/TRBV12-4
clone_size: many
d_call: NA

cdr3_nt: TGCGCCAGCAGCTTGGACCCACAGGCCTCTGGAAACACCATATATTTT
cdr3_aa: CASSLDPQASGNTIYF
j_call: TRBJ1-3
v_call: TRBV5-1
clone_size: NA
d_call: NA

cdr3_nt: TGTGCCAGCAGCCAAGGTTTGCTACAGCAAGAGACCCAGTACTTC
cdr3_aa: CASSQGLLQQETQYF
j_call: TRBJ2-5
v_call: TRBV3-1
clone_size: NA
d_call: NA